The next 32 T cell receptor beta chains were all read from a single sample in a study of patients with pleural tuberculosis. TCRdb passed the reads through MiXCR, listing each CDR3 protein once. The sample has 29,000 or so distinct CDR3 sequences; over 15% are singletons. The source material was peripheral blood. The receptors come from a human donor with pleural tuberculosis.

This clonotype was seen ten or more times. The chain is built from TRBV20-1 and TRBJ1-2; no clear D. The CDR3 is 13 residues long. Per the germline V gene, CDR1 is DFQATT and CDR2 is SNEGSKA (reference sequence). V lost 1 base, J lost 2 bases, and 8 bases lay in between. CDR3 protein: CSARVAENYGYTF. In DNA form, the CDR3 reads TGCAGTGCTAGAGTCGCAGAGAACTATGGCTACACCTTC.

This clonotype was seen many times. The CDR3 spells CASSPPDLYEQYF. In nucleotides, the CDR3 is TGTGCCAGCAGCCCACCGGACCTATACGAGCAGTACTTC. This rearrangement joins TRBV7-9 to TRBJ2-7, with D unresolved. CDR3 size: 13 residues. Germline V gene data show CDR1 as SEHNR and CDR2 as FQNEAQ (reference sequence). V lost 5 bases and J lost 4, with 12 bases in between.

CDR3 loop: CASSVRGKATEAFF. The CDR3 DNA reads as TGCGCCAGCAGCGTGAGAGGCAAGGCCACTGAAGCTTTCTTT. The chain couples TRBV4-1 to TRBJ1-1; D not certain. The germline CDR1 and CDR2 sequences are MGHRA and YSYEKL. Trimming removed 5 bases from V and 4 bases from J, with 14 bases in between. The CDR3 has 14 amino acids.

This clonotype was recorded at least ten times. The J gene is TRBJ1-1, the V gene TRBV5-1; the D gene is possibly TRBD1 (5 bases). Between the trimmed V and J ends, which lost 8 bases and 4 bases, there was a span of 12 bases. In germline, CDR1 is SGHRS, CDR2 YFSETQ. The CDR3 has 12 residues. For the CDR3, the DNA is TGCGCCAGTAGTACTGACAGCACTGAAGCTTTCTTT. Residues: CASSTDSTEAFF.

This clonotype was observed a handful of times. At one of its ends the junction is not consistent with the germline gene, which may arise from a read error. The chain links TRBV6-6 to TRBJ1-6, with D unclear. The CDR3 has 13 residues. Germline V lookup: CDR1 MNHNY, CDR2 SVGAGI (reference sequence). This CDR3 is CASSYERLTPPRF. DNA for the CDR3: TGTGCCAGCAGTTACGAGAGATTGACACCCCCCCGCTTT.

A word on this clonotype: The junction differs from germline at one of its ends, possibly a read error. The chain links TRBV3-1 to TRBJ1-1, with D uncertain. The CDR3 extends over 12 amino acids. Germline-derived CDR1 and CDR2 are LGHDT and YNNKEL (reference sequence). This chain's CDR3 is CASSQLNTEALF. DNA for the CDR3: TGTGCCAGCAGCCAACTGAACACTGAGGCTCTCTTT.

The chain carries TRBV20-1 and TRBJ2-1; D is perhaps TRBD1 (6 bases). Germline loops: CDR1 DFQATT, CDR2 SNEGSKA (reference sequence). V dropped 0 bases and J dropped 8 bases, with 14 bases sitting between them. CDR3 length equals 14 residues. The CDR3: CSARDKWTDYEQFF. CDR3 nucleotides: TGCAGTGCTAGAGATAAGTGGACAGACTATGAGCAGTTCTTC.

In its sample, this clonotype is medium-sized. The V call is TRBV6-2 or TRBV6-3, the J call TRBJ1-1; D remains unclear. CDR3 length equals 13 residues. From germline, CDR1 is MNHEY and CDR2 SVGEGT. Deletions cut 6 bases from V and 3 bases from J, with 11 bases between. CDR3 in DNA: TGTGCCAGCAGACCCGACGGAGACACTGAAGCTTTCTTT. This codes for CASRPDGDTEAFF.

In this sample, this clonotype turned up many times. CDR3 coding DNA: TGTGCCATCAGGAGATTGAACACTGAAGCTTTCTTT. Its protein product is CAIRRLNTEAFF. This chain connects TRBV10-3 to TRBJ1-1, with unresolved D. The CDR3 is 12 residues long. Germline V lookup: CDR1 ENHRY, CDR2 SYGVKD. Trimming pared 6 bases from V and 0 bases from J, leaving 5 bases between.

This clonotype was detected many times. J is TRBJ1-5 and V is TRBV9; no firm D call. The CDR3 length is 15 residues. Germline V gives CDR1 SGDLS, CDR2 YYNGEE. V lost 0 bases and J lost 0, with 7 bases in between. CDR3: CASSVGSYSNQPQHF. In DNA, the CDR3 is TGTGCCAGCAGCGTAGGGTCTTATAGCAATCAGCCCCAGCATTTT.

This clonotype came up many times. V usage is TRBV5-1 and J usage is TRBJ2-1, with 14 positions matching TRBD2. The CDR3 totals 17 residues. V was clipped by 5 bases and J by 8 bases; unmatched bases: 12. Germline loops: CDR1 SGHRS, CDR2 YFSETQ. The CDR3 reads CASSSGTSGSLIDEQFF. CDR3 nucleotide sequence: TGCGCCAGCAGTTCGGGGACTAGCGGGAGTTTAATCGATGAGCAGTTCTTC.

Turning to this clonotype: Its ends do not fully match the called genes, so a read error is possible. The genes are TRBV6-1 and TRBJ2-5; D may be TRBD2 (5 bases). This CDR3 contains 11 residues. Germline values: CDR1 MNHNS, CDR2 SASEGT. As DNA, the CDR3 is TGTACCAGCACCTACGGGGATACCCAGTACTTC. The encoded protein is CTSTYGDTQYF.

This clonotype was found many times. The chain has TRBV6-1 and TRBJ2-1; tentatively, D is TRBD1 (6 bases). This CDR3 has 14 residues. Deletions cut 5 bases from V and 7 bases from J, with 15 bases between. Looked up from germline, CDR1 is MNHNS and CDR2 is SASEGT. This chain's CDR3 is CASSLRDNLNEQFF. CDR3 coding DNA: TGTGCCAGCAGTCTCCGGGACAATCTAAATGAGCAGTTCTTC.

The rearrangement joins TRBV7-2 to TRBJ2-7; 9 nucleotides agree with TRBD2. The V gene's germline CDR1 is SGHTA and CDR2 FQGNSA. The CDR3 has 16 residues. V was clipped by 5 bases and J by 0 bases; unmatched bases: 8. CDR3 protein: CASSPGLAGSSYEQYF. CDR3 nucleotide sequence: TGTGCCAGCAGCCCAGGCCTAGCGGGGAGCTCCTACGAGCAGTACTTC.

Worth noting for this clonotype: Possible read error: a much larger clone is one base away. This sequence joins TRBV14 and TRBJ2-7; 7 bases agree with TRBD2. This CDR3 region has 16 residues. Germline CDR1 SGHDN, CDR2 FVKESK. V was pared by 4 bases and J by 6 bases, with 15 bases of the junction left unmatched. The CDR3 DNA follows: TGTGCCAGCAGCCTGGGTGCGGGAGAATCCCCCGGCGAGCAGTACTTC. Its protein product is CASSLGAGESPGEQYF.

This clonotype has at least ten counts. The chain uses TRBV28 and TRBJ2-1; no reliable D call. Germline V gene sequence: CDR1 MDHEN, CDR2 SYDVKM. The CDR3 spans 12 residues. V lost 10 bases and J lost 10, with 17 bases in between. CDR3 loop: CATNRRSREQFF. In nucleotides, the CDR3 is TGTGCCACCAACCGCCGTTCGAGAGAGCAGTTCTTC.

This clonotype was seen ten or more times. The rearrangement joins TRBV12-3 or TRBV12-4 to TRBJ2-5; D not resolved. Trimming cost V 2 bases and J 7 bases, with 5 bases left between them. There are 11 residues in the CDR3. CDR3 sequence reads: CASSLLGTQYF. In DNA form, the CDR3 reads TGTGCCAGCAGTTTACTGGGGACCCAGTACTTC.

This clonotype was found many times. This sequence joins TRBV6-6 and TRBJ1-5; 9 bases agree with TRBD1. CDR3 length: 17 amino acids. Germline CDR1 is MNHNY and CDR2 is SVGAGI (reference sequence). The V segment lost 6 bases and the J segment 7 bases; nucleotides outside the gene matches: 16. CDR3 sequence (DNA): TGTGCCAGCAGATACAGGAGGGGACAGGGAGTTGAGCAGCCCCAGCATTTT. Translating it yields CASRYRRGQGVEQPQHF.

V usage is TRBV5-6 and J usage is TRBJ1-2; 9 bases line up with TRBD1. This CDR3 spans 14 amino acids. With V trimmed by 0 bases and J by 5 bases, 2 bases remained unmatched. The germline CDR1 and CDR2 sequences are SGHDT and YYEEEE. The CDR3 sequence: CASSLVGTGYGYTF. DNA of the CDR3: TGTGCCAGCAGCTTGGTGGGGACAGGGTATGGCTACACCTTC.

This clonotype was observed many times. The chain uses TRBV27 and TRBJ2-7; 7 nucleotides match TRBD1. The CDR3 contains 15 residues. CDR1 and CDR2 from the germline V gene are MNHEY and SMNVEV (reference sequence). Trimming cost V 1 base and J 6 bases; bases outside gene matches: 9. For the CDR3, the DNA is TGTGCCAGCAGTTTATATGGGACAGCCGGTCTCGAGCAGTACTTC. Protein sequence: CASSLYGTAGLEQYF.

By share of the sample, this clonotype is medium-sized. This chain uses TRBV15 with TRBJ1-5; D gene unclear. The CDR3 covers 13 residues. Germline-derived CDR1 and CDR2 are LNHNV and YYDKDF (reference sequence). Trimming left V 3 bases short and J 7 bases short, with 10 bases between. CDR3 DNA: TGTGCCACCAGCAGTCGGGTTGAACAGCCCCAGCATTTT. It encodes CATSSRVEQPQHF.

At least ten counts were recorded for this clonotype. The genes are TRBV10-3 and TRBJ2-7; 7 bases align to TRBD1. Trimming cost V 0 bases and J 2 bases; bases outside gene matches: 4. CDR1 ENHRY and CDR2 SYGVKD come from the germline V gene. CDR3 size: 15 residues. CDR3 loop: CAISESGQVAYEQYF. The CDR3 DNA reads TGTGCCATCAGTGAGTCCGGACAGGTGGCCTACGAGCAGTACTTC.

This clonotype occurred many times. The CDR3 is CASSQNRDGGTEAFF. The CDR3 region has the DNA TGCGCCAGCAGCCAGAACCGGGACGGTGGCACTGAAGCTTTCTTT. This chain joins TRBV4-1 and TRBJ1-1; weak D call: TRBD1 (5 bases). V was cut by 3 bases and J by 4 bases, with 15 bases left in between. Germline CDR1 is MGHRA and CDR2 is YSYEKL. This CDR3 has 15 residues.

The chain joins TRBV12-3 or TRBV12-4 to TRBJ2-1; D is unresolved. Trimming stripped 8 bases from V and 5 bases from J, with 7 bases between. The CDR3 is made up of 11 amino acids. The CDR3, as DNA: TGTGCCAGCCAGACCAACAATGAGCAGTTCTTC. Residues: CASQTNNEQFF.

Many counts were recorded for this clonotype. The rearrangement uses TRBV15 and TRBJ2-5; no clear D gene. Between the trimmed V and J ends, which lost 0 bases and 4 bases, there was a span of 9 bases. The CDR3 loop spans 14 amino acids. From germline, CDR1 is LNHNV and CDR2 YYDKDF (reference sequence). The CDR3 region is CATSRDGRPETQYF. CDR3 coding DNA: TGTGCCACCAGCAGAGATGGGCGGCCAGAGACCCAGTACTTC. Full variable domain (rest looked up from reference TRBV15 and TRBJ2-5): DAMVIQNPRYQVTQFGKPVTLSCSQTLNHNVMYWYQQKSSQAPKLLFHYYDKDFNNEADTPDNFQSRRPNTSFCFLDIRSPGLGDTAMYLCATSRDGRPETQYFGPGTRLLVL.

In its sample, this clonotype was seen many times. The chain recombines TRBV7-9 with TRBJ2-2; no clear D gene. Germline CDR1 and CDR2: SEHNR and FQNEAQ (reference sequence). Trimming took 1 base from V and 8 from J, leaving 5 bases between them. This CDR3 spans 12 amino acids. The CDR3 reads CASSLGPGELFF. DNA for the CDR3: TGTGCCAGCAGCTTAGGACCGGGGGAGCTGTTTTTT.

As concerns this clonotype: It may be a read error: a sequence one base away is much more abundant. The chain uses TRBV7-9 and TRBJ2-5; possibly TRBD2 for D (5 bases). The V and J ends lost 5 bases and 6 bases respectively, with 16 bases between them. Germline V gene lookup returns CDR1 SEHNR and CDR2 FQNEAQ (reference sequence). The CDR3 runs to 14 residues. The CDR3 spells CASSPRAFQKTQYF. Written as DNA, the CDR3 is TGTGCCAGCAGCCCGAGGGCTTTTCAAAAGACCCAGTACTTC. The complete variable domain, with remaining parts taken from reference TRBV7-9 and TRBJ2-5, reads DTGVSQNPRHKITKRGQNVTFRCDPISEHNRLYWYRQTLGQGPEFLTYFQNEAQLEKSRLLSDRFSAERPKGSFSTLEIQRTEQGDSAMYLCASSPRAFQKTQYFGPGTRLLVL.

This clonotype was seen many times. The J gene is TRBJ2-5, the V gene TRBV7-7, with D perhaps TRBD1 (5 bases). The V gene lost 1 base and the J gene lost 9 bases, with 15 bases spanning the gap. In germline, CDR1 is SSHAT, CDR2 FNYEAQ (reference sequence). This CDR3 region has 14 residues. The CDR3: CASSLGVQGWAQYF. In DNA, the CDR3 is TGTGCCAGCAGCTTAGGGGTCCAGGGATGGGCCCAGTACTTC.

This clonotype was counted many times. CDR3: CASGHPNTEAFF. The CDR3 region has the DNA TGTGCCTCGGGGCACCCGAACACTGAAGCTTTCTTT. The chain recombines TRBV12-3 or TRBV12-4 with TRBJ1-1, with a possible D match to TRBD1 (5 bases). This CDR3 is 12 amino acids long. Trimming shortened V by 11 bases and J by 1 base, and 11 bases separated the two germline ends.

This clonotype rates as medium-sized (0.01 to 0.1%). This rearrangement joins TRBV6-1 to TRBJ1-3, with D possibly matching TRBD1 (5 bases). The CDR3 sequence is 16 residues long. Trimming pared 6 bases from V and 0 bases from J, leaving 15 bases between. The V gene's germline CDR1 is MNHNS and CDR2 SASEGT. CDR3 amino acids: CASRPLTGLSGNTIYF. The CDR3 region has the DNA TGTGCCAGCAGACCCTTAACAGGCCTCTCTGGAAACACCATATATTTT.

There are many counts of this clonotype. This chain connects TRBV28 to TRBJ1-6, with 10 bases fitting TRBD1. The V segment lost 4 bases and the J segment 5 bases; nucleotides outside the gene matches: 2. The CDR3 loop spans 15 amino acids. Germline CDR1 reads MDHEN; CDR2 reads SYDVKM. The CDR3 region has the DNA TGTGCCAGCAGTTCCGGGACAGGGGATAATTCACCCCTCCACTTT. Translation: CASSSGTGDNSPLHF.

This clonotype was seen ten or more times. CDR3 bases: TGTGCCAGCAGCTTAACCTCCGGACAGGACGAGCAGTACTTC. This sequence encodes CASSLTSGQDEQYF. The rearrangement joins TRBV7-9 to TRBJ2-7, with TRBD1 matching over 7 bases. V lost 2 bases and J lost 5; bases outside the gene matches: 6. This CDR3 is 14 amino acids long. Germline CDR1 and CDR2: SEHNR and FQNEAQ (reference sequence).